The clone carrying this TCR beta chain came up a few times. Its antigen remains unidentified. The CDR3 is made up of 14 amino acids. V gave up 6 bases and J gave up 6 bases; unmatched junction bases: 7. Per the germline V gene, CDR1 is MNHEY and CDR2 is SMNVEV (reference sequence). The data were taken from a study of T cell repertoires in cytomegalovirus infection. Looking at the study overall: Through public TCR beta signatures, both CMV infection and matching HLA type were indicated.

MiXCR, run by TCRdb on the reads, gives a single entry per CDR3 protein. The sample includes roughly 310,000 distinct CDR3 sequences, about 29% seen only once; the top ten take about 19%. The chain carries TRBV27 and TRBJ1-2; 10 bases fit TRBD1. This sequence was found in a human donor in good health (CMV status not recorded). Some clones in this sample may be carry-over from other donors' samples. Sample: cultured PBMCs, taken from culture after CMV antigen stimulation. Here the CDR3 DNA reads TGTGCCAGCAGGGCCGGGACAGGGGAGAATGGCTACACCTTC. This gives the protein CASRAGTGENGYTF.